The 21 T cell receptor beta chains given below trace back to one sample, sequenced in a study of post-analysis software for immune sequencing data. The study's findings and limits: In patients, five or six TRBV segments were more frequent than in controls, with TRBV5-6, TRBV5-1 and TRBV20-1 among them.

These TCRs are of unknown antigen specificity. Researchers reported that TCR beta cDNA libraries carried unique molecular identifiers. One entry per CDR3 protein results from TCRdb running MiXCR on the PCR reads. The table includes about 560,000 distinct CDR3 sequences, about 40% detected once. The sample comprised blood. The receptors come from a girl between 5 and 17 years old with multiple sclerosis.

The CDR3 reads CASSKTSGRAGEQYF. The CDR3 nucleotides read TGTGCCAGCAGTAAGACTAGCGGGAGGGCCGGGGAGCAGTACTTC. The rearrangement uses TRBV6-6 and TRBJ2-4, with 14 bases identical to TRBD2. The CDR3 runs to 15 residues. CDR1 and CDR2 (germline): MNHNY, SVGAGI (reference sequence). The V and J ends lost 5 bases and 13 bases, in that order; junction bases with no gene match: 10.

J is TRBJ2-1 and V is TRBV20-1; 12 bases align to TRBD2. V dropped 6 bases and J dropped 9; count of bases not matched to a gene: 12. Germline lookup yields CDR1 DFQATT and CDR2 SNEGSKA (reference sequence). This CDR3 region has 15 residues. Here the CDR3 DNA reads TGCAGTGCGCAGGGGACTAGCGGGTGGGTGGCTGAGCAGTTCTTC. It translates to CSAQGTSGWVAEQFF.

The gene calls are TRBV11-1 and TRBJ2-2; D is unclear. Germline CDR1 is SGHAT and CDR2 is FQDESV (reference sequence). V was pared by 1 base and J by 5 bases, with 5 bases between. There are 13 residues in the CDR3. CDR3 loop: CASSLEKTGELFF. The CDR3 nucleotides are TGTGCCAGCAGCTTAGAGAAAACCGGGGAGCTGTTTTTT.

A note on this clonotype: At one end the junction does not follow the germline gene, possibly because of a read error. V is TRBV6-6 and J is TRBJ1-6; 7 bases align to TRBD1. Germline V lookup: CDR1 MNHNY, CDR2 SVGAGI (reference sequence). The length of the CDR3 is 15 residues. CDR3 region: CAGSYGQAYNSPLHF. CDR3 nucleotide sequence: TGTGCCGGCAGTTACGGACAGGCGTATAATTCACCCCTCCACTTT.

The rearrangement joins TRBV20-1 to TRBJ2-7, with a tentative D call TRBD2 (6 bases). Germline CDR1 is DFQATT and CDR2 is SNEGSKA (reference sequence). V lost 3 bases to trimming and J lost 6 bases, with 21 bases between them. The CDR3 sequence is 15 residues long. CDR3 sequence: CSARSAGRTGAEQYF. The CDR3 region has the DNA TGCAGTGCTAGGTCCGCCGGACGCACGGGAGCCGAGCAGTACTTC.

This clonotype was recorded a few times. The chain uses TRBV18 and TRBJ2-3, with a possible D match to TRBD1 (5 bases). The CDR3 sequence is 13 residues long. Trimming removed 4 bases from V and 5 bases from J, with 10 bases in between. Germline CDR1 KGHSH, CDR2 LQKENI. CDR3 nucleotide sequence: TGTGCCAGCTCACGAACAGGCGGAGATACGCAGTATTTT. Translated, it gives CASSRTGGDTQYF.

This chain joins TRBV12-3 or TRBV12-4 and TRBJ2-7, with D perhaps matching TRBD1 or TRBD2 (5 bases each). Trimming cost V 5 bases and J 5 bases, with 19 bases left between them. This CDR3 has 15 amino acids. CDR3 DNA: TGTGCCAGCAGTCCCCCCCCCGGGGCGGTAAACGAGCAGTACTTC. Translated: CASSPPPGAVNEQYF.

V and J are TRBV7-2 and TRBJ1-2; a weak D match, TRBD1 (5 bases). The length of the CDR3 is 14 residues. Germline CDR1 reads SGHTA; CDR2 reads FQGNSA. V shed 5 bases and J shed 4 bases, with 14 bases lying between them. This CDR3 reads CASSPGWGSYGYTF. The CDR3 coding sequence is TGTGCCAGCAGCCCTGGATGGGGGAGCTATGGCTACACCTTC.

CDR3 DNA: TGTGCCAGCAGTTTTAAATCGGCCGGGGGAGCTTTCTTT. Translation: CASSFKSAGGAFF. The J gene is TRBJ1-1, the V gene TRBV12-3 or TRBV12-4, with D possibly TRBD1 on 5 matching bases. Trimming took 3 bases from V and 10 from J, leaving 15 bases between them. The CDR3 has 13 residues.

The CDR3 here is CASSSMGDGYTF. CDR3 nucleotides: TGTGCCAGCAGCTCCATGGGGGATGGCTACACCTTC. This chain connects TRBV7-9 to TRBJ1-2; possibly TRBD1 for D (5 bases). The germline CDR1 and CDR2 sequences are SEHNR and FQNEAQ (reference sequence). The CDR3 has 12 amino acids. V was shortened by 4 bases and J by 6 bases, with 9 bases between the two germline ends.

The V gene is TRBV12-3 or TRBV12-4, the J gene TRBJ1-2; 9 bases line up with TRBD1. The length of the CDR3 is 15 residues. V was clipped by 2 bases and J by 4 bases; unmatched bases: 5. The CDR3 here is CASSLWGQGTYGYTF. The CDR3 region has the DNA TGTGCCAGCAGTTTATGGGGACAGGGAACCTATGGCTACACCTTC.

The rearrangement joins TRBV19 to TRBJ2-1; 9 nucleotides line up with TRBD2. The CDR3 length is 15 residues. V shed 7 bases and J 7 bases; nucleotides not matched to a gene: 11. The germline V gene has CDR1 LNHDA and CDR2 SQIVND (reference sequence). Written as DNA, the CDR3 is TGTGCCAGTAAAAGCGGGGGGACCACGGGGAATGAGCAGTTCTTC. It translates to CASKSGGTTGNEQFF.

This chain links TRBV12-3 or TRBV12-4 with TRBJ2-7; D possibly uses TRBD1 or TRBD2 (5 bases each). Trimming pared 5 bases from V and 3 bases from J, leaving 26 bases between. This CDR3 has 18 amino acids. CDR3 sequence reads: CASSPGFKLRGEDYEQYF. CDR3 DNA sequence: TGTGCCAGCAGTCCCGGATTTAAACTAAGGGGAGAGGACTACGAGCAGTACTTC.

This clonotype showed up just a few times. The V and J genes are TRBV7-9 and TRBJ1-1; maybe TRBD1 (6 bases). Between the trimmed V and J ends, which lost 5 bases and 8 bases, there was a span of 9 bases. The CDR3 loop spans 11 amino acids. The germline CDR1 and CDR2 sequences are SEHNR and FQNEAQ (reference sequence). The CDR3 spells CASSPGQEAFF. CDR3 bases: TGTGCCAGCAGCCCGGGACAAGAAGCTTTCTTT.

In its sample, this clonotype was seen many times. DNA of the CDR3: TGTGCCAGCAGCTTCTTAGATACGCAGTATTTT. Its translation is CASSFLDTQYF. The chain links TRBV12-3 or TRBV12-4 to TRBJ2-3; D not resolved. Trimming took off 6 bases at V and 5 bases at J, with 6 bases between the two ends. This CDR3 contains 11 residues.

A few counts support this clonotype. The rearrangement links TRBV10-3 to TRBJ1-1; no definite D call. V was shortened by 6 bases and J by 6 bases, with 20 bases between the two germline ends. The CDR3 loop spans 15 amino acids. Germline V gene data show CDR1 as ENHRY and CDR2 as SYGVKD. This CDR3 is CAISALSTLGAEAFF. The CDR3 nucleotides are TGTGCCATCAGCGCCCTCAGTACCTTGGGTGCTGAAGCTTTCTTT.

A few counts support this clonotype. This rearrangement joins TRBV12-3 or TRBV12-4 to TRBJ1-2, with 8 bases matching TRBD1. The CDR3 loop spans 16 amino acids. J lost 2 bases, V lost 4 bases, and 9 bases had no gene match. DNA for the CDR3: TGTGCCAGCAGTTACACCAGGGGGCGCAAGAACTATGGCTACACCTTC. Translating gives CASSYTRGRKNYGYTF.

The rearrangement joins TRBV5-1 to TRBJ1-1, with 7 nucleotides matching TRBD1. This CDR3 comprises 13 residues. Germline CDR1 reads SGHRS; CDR2 reads YFSETQ. V lost 4 bases to trimming and J lost 4 bases; unmatched junction nucleotides: 4. Here the CDR3 reads CASSGTASTEAFF. The CDR3 nucleotides read TGCGCCAGCAGCGGGACAGCAAGCACTGAAGCTTTCTTT.

The chain employs TRBV5-4 and TRBJ2-5; 7 nucleotides match TRBD1. The end of the DNA is better explained by TRBJ2-7, so the J call may be wrong. This CDR3 has 16 amino acids. Germline loops: CDR1 SGHNT, CDR2 YYREEE (reference sequence). Here the CDR3 DNA reads TGTGCCAGCAGCTTGGCTGGGACAGACCCCCTCTACGAGCAGTACTTC. Its protein is CASSLAGTDPLYEQYF.

This clonotype was seen only a few times. V usage is TRBV7-6 and J usage is TRBJ2-4; perhaps TRBD2 as D (6 bases). The DNA end favors TRBJ2-7, so the J call may be wrong. The germline V gene has CDR1 SGHVS and CDR2 FNYEAQ. The CDR3 totals 15 residues. The CDR3 here is CASSLDAGMPYEQYF. CDR3 DNA sequence: TGTGCCAGCAGCTTGGATGCGGGAATGCCCTACGAGCAGTACTTC.

This clonotype was counted only a few times. The J gene is TRBJ2-3, the V gene TRBV5-1; tentatively, D is TRBD1 (7 bases). The CDR3 has 14 amino acids. CDR1 and CDR2 from the germline V gene are SGHRS and YFSETQ. V lost 4 bases, J lost 6 bases, and 15 bases lay in between. CDR3 region: CASSTDSGGDTQYF. The CDR3 DNA reads TGCGCCAGCAGCACGGACTCAGGGGGGGATACGCAGTATTTT.